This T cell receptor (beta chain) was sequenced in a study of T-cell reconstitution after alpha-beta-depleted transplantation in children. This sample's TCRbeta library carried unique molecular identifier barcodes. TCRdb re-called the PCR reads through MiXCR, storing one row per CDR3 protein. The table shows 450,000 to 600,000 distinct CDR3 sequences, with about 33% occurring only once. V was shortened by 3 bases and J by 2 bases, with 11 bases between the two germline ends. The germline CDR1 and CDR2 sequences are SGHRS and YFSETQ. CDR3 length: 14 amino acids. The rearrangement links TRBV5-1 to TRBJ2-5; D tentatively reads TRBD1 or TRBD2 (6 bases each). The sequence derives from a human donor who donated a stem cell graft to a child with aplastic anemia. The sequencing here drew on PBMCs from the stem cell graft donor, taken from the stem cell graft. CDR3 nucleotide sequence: TGCGCCAGCAGCTCGGGGGCCACACAAGAGACCCAGTACTTC. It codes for CASSSGATQETQYF.